Given below is one T cell receptor (beta chain) in context. This sample is drawn from a study of blood T cell repertoires in COVID-19. Overall study context: Whether acute or convalescent, the COVID-19 samples came from the United States, Italy and Spain.

Authors' processing steps: It was from reference gene primer amplification that nucleated cell counts were estimated. TCRdb's copy holds only in-frame clones and misses some; the assay was immunoSEQ multiplex PCR. The V and J calls and clone size were taken over from that table, and D and trimming were inferred from the DNA. The table has 150,000 to 190,000 clones, roughly 81% seen once. The Seattle patients joined while their infection was active and were tracked longitudinally afterward. The germline gives CDR1 SEHNR, CDR2 FQNEAQ (reference sequence). The CDR3 is made up of 16 amino acids. V was cut by 4 bases and J by 2 bases, with 16 bases left in between.

The receptor was derived from a woman aged 55-70 years with COVID-19, enrolled during active disease. Sequenced: peripheral blood. The chain uses TRBV7-9 and TRBJ2-3; D possibly corresponds to TRBD2 (6 bases). The CDR3 sequence: CASSSGTSPHTDTQYF. DNA of the CDR3: TGTGCCAGCAGCTCCGGGACTTCTCCTCACACAGATACGCAGTATTTT.